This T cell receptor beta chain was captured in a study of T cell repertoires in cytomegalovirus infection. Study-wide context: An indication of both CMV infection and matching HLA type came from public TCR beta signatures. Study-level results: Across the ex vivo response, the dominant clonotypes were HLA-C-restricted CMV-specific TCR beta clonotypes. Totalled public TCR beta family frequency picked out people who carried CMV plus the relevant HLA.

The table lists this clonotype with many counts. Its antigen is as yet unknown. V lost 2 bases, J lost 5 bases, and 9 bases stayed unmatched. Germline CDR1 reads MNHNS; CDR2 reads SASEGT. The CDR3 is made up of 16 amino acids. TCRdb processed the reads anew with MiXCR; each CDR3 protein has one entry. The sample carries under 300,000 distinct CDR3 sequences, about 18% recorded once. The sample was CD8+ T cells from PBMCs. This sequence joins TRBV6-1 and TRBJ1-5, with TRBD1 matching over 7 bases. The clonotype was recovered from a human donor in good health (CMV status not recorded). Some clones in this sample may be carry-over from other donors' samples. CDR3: CASSEPPGQVDQPQHF. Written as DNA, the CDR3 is TGTGCCAGCAGTGAACCGCCAGGACAGGTCGATCAGCCCCAGCATTTT.